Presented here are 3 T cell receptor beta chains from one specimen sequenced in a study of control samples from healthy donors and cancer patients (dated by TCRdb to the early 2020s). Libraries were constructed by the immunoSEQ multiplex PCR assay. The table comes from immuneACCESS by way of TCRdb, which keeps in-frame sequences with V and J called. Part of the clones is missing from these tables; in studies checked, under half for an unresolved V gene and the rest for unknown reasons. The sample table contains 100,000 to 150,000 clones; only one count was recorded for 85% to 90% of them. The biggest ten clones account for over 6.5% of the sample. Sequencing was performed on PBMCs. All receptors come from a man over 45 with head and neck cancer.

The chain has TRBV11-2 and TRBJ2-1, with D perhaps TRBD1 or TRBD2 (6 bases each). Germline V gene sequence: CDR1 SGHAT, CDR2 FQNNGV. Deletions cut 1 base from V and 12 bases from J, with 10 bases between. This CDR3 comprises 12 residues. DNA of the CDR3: TGTGCCAGCAGCTTAGGGGGGGCCTTGCAGTTCTTC. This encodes CASSLGGALQFF.

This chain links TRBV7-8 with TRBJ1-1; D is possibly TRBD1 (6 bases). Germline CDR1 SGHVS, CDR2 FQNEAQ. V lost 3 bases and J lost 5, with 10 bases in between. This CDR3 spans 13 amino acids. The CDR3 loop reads CASSFSGVTEAFF. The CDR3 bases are TGTGCCAGCAGCTTCTCAGGGGTAACTGAAGCTTTCTTT.

This CDR3 reads CASSLGGAGYTF. The CDR3 DNA follows: TGCGCCAGCAGCCTGGGCGGGGCGGGCTACACCTTC. The chain links TRBV5-1 to TRBJ1-2, with D possibly being TRBD1 (5 bases). In germline, CDR1 is SGHRS, CDR2 YFSETQ. V was clipped by 4 bases and J by 8 bases, with 12 bases between them. This CDR3 contains 12 residues.